The 3 T cell receptor beta chains listed next were all sequenced from one sample in a study of long-term antiretroviral therapy in people with HIV. The immunoSEQ assay was v3.0, run at survey level. Assay used: immunoSEQ multiplex PCR; TCRdb lists only in-frame clones, some missing. The sample records more than 20,000 clones, 81% being singletons. Source: unsorted PBMCs, taken 4.4 years after starting antiretroviral therapy. Receptor source: a man between 25 and 39 years old with HIV.

A remark on this clone: The same CDR3 can be traced to other DNA sequences in this sample. V is TRBV29-1 and J is TRBJ2-4; 14 positions match TRBD2. Trimming removed 3 bases from V and 2 bases from J; junction bases left unmatched: 3. CDR1 SQVTM and CDR2 ANQGSEA come from the germline V gene. The length of the CDR3 is 16 residues. Here the CDR3 DNA reads TGCAGCGTTGACGGACTAGCGGGAGGCTCCAAAAACATTCAGTACTTC. Protein: CSVDGLAGGSKNIQYF.

The chain links TRBV19 to TRBJ2-7; 9 bases agree with TRBD2. J was trimmed by 6 bases and V by 3 bases; bases with no gene match: 6. CDR3 length: 14 residues. The germline V gene has CDR1 LNHDA and CDR2 SQIVND (reference sequence). CDR3 nucleotide sequence: TGTGCCAGTAGTATGTTAGCGGGAGCTCGCGAGCAGTACTTC. Amino acid sequence: CASSMLAGAREQYF.

The genes are TRBV5-1 and TRBJ2-5, with D perhaps assigned TRBD1 or TRBD2 (5 bases each). Trimming took 2 bases from V and 5 from J, leaving 16 bases between them. The CDR3 runs 15 residues. Germline loops: CDR1 SGHRS, CDR2 YFSETQ. CDR3 nucleotides: TGCGCCAGCAGCTTAACGAGGGGCTCGGGGGAGACCCAGTACTTC. It translates to CASSLTRGSGETQYF.